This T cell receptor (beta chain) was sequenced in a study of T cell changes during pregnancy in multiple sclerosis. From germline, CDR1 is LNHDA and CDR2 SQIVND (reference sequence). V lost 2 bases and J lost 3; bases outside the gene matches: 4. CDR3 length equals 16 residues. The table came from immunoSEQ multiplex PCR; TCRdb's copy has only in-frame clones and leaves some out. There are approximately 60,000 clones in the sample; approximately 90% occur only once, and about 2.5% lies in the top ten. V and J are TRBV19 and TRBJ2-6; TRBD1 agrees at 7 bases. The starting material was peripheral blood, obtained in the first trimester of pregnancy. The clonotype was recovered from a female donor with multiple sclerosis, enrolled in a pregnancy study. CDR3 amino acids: CASSIPTGIGANVLTF. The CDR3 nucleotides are TGTGCCAGTAGTATACCGACAGGGATTGGGGCCAACGTCCTGACTTTC.